The 9 T cell receptor beta chains below were found in one sample sequenced in a study of blood T cell repertoires in COVID-19. Sequencing was performed with immunoSEQ multiplex PCR; in TCRdb, only in-frame clones are kept and a portion is missing. Of hundreds of thousands of clones listed, 89% are singletons. Sequencing was performed on peripheral blood. These receptors all stem from a man in his forties with acute or convalescent COVID-19.

This chain uses TRBV5-5 with TRBJ1-2; TRBD1 agrees at 8 bases. The germline gives CDR1 SGHKS, CDR2 YYEKEE (reference sequence). The CDR3 is 14 amino acids. After removal of 3 bases from V and 2 bases from J, the junction contained 3 bases not matched to a gene. DNA of the CDR3: TGTGCCAGCAGCTGGAGACAGGGGAACTATGGCTACACCTTC. Protein product: CASSWRQGNYGYTF.

The J gene is TRBJ1-2, the V gene TRBV18; 7 positions agree with TRBD1. This CDR3 is built from 14 residues. Germline lookup yields CDR1 KGHSH and CDR2 LQKENI. V lost 3 bases, J lost 8 bases, and 9 bases stayed unmatched. CDR3 in amino acids: CASSPGTDSWGYTF. The CDR3 region has the DNA TGTGCCAGCTCACCCGGGACAGATTCTTGGGGCTACACCTTC.

The J gene is TRBJ1-2, the V gene TRBV6-1, with TRBD1 as a possible D gene (6 bases). Germline loops: CDR1 MNHNS, CDR2 SASEGT. V was pared by 0 bases and J by 4 bases, with 18 bases between. CDR3 length: 17 residues. For the CDR3, the DNA is TGTGCCAGCAGTGAAGCACCCTACAGGGAGCGTTCCTATGGCTACACCTTC. It encodes CASSEAPYRERSYGYTF.

J is TRBJ2-7 and V is TRBV27; 15 bases align to TRBD2. In germline, CDR1 is MNHEY, CDR2 SMNVEV (reference sequence). V lost 8 bases to trimming and J lost 4 bases; unmatched junction nucleotides: 6. This CDR3 region has 15 residues. DNA of the CDR3: TGTGCCAGCCTTGGGACTAGCGGGAGGAGGTACGAGCAGTACTTC. Protein sequence: CASLGTSGRRYEQYF.

The gene calls are TRBV27 and TRBJ1-2; tentatively, D is TRBD1 (5 bases). CDR3 length equals 13 residues. V lost 4 bases to trimming and J lost 5 bases, with 11 bases between them. Germline CDR1 is MNHEY and CDR2 is SMNVEV (reference sequence). The CDR3 loop is CASSSPGTYGYTF. Written as DNA, the CDR3 is TGTGCCAGCAGTTCCCCGGGGACTTATGGCTACACCTTC.

The V and J genes are TRBV6-1 and TRBJ1-1; possibly TRBD1 for D (5 bases). With 2 bases removed from V and 0 bases from J, the gap between germline ends came to 13 bases. CDR1 and CDR2 from the germline V gene are MNHNS and SASEGT. The CDR3 is made up of 16 amino acids. The CDR3 loop is CASSESAGWVNTEAFF. Here the CDR3 DNA reads TGTGCCAGCAGTGAATCGGCAGGGTGGGTGAACACTGAAGCTTTCTTT.

The chain joins TRBV5-1 to TRBJ1-1; 7 bases line up with TRBD1. Germline assignment: CDR1 SGHRS and CDR2 YFSETQ. This CDR3 contains 16 residues. Trimming cost V 4 bases and J 2 bases; bases outside gene matches: 11. The CDR3 sequence is CASSQGYRGINTEAFF. The CDR3 DNA reads TGCGCCAGCAGCCAAGGGTACAGGGGAATAAACACTGAAGCTTTCTTT.

This sequence joins TRBV18 and TRBJ2-5; 8 nucleotides match TRBD1. Germline CDR1 is KGHSH and CDR2 is LQKENI. Unmatched junction bases numbered 5, after V lost 3 bases and J lost 5 bases. The CDR3 extends over 14 amino acids. The CDR3 here is CASSPSTGEETQYF. For the CDR3, the DNA is TGTGCCAGCTCACCTTCGACAGGGGAGGAGACCCAGTACTTC.

The chain recombines TRBV28 with TRBJ1-2, with 7 nucleotides matching TRBD1. Trimming at V came to 2 bases and at J to 5 bases, leaving 5 bases not matched to a gene. CDR1 MDHEN and CDR2 SYDVKM come from the germline V gene. This CDR3 is built from 14 residues. The CDR3 DNA sequence: TGTGCCAGCAGTTTACTGAGGGGGCTATATGGCTACACCTTC. Protein: CASSLLRGLYGYTF.